Reported below is one T cell receptor beta chain. Its antigen is not identified. PCR used 60 Vbeta primers and 13 Jbeta primers. Measured with immunoSEQ multiplex PCR; TCRdb has only the in-frame clones, and not every one. Of 80,000 to 100,000 clones listed, over 75% are singletons. This record belongs to a study of cytomegalovirus exposure and HLA in healthy donors. Points from the study as a whole: A missense variant in DCLRE1C was later tied to TCR beta V- and J-gene trimming. CMV serostatus was the sole immune exposure data available. Earlier results showed most TCR beta V segments being productive about 87% or about 30% of the time.

Germline V gene lookup returns CDR1 ENHRY and CDR2 SYGVKD. V was trimmed by 3 bases and J by 0 bases, leaving 9 bases between them. The CDR3 has 16 residues. The chain combines TRBV10-3 with TRBJ2-6, with D possibly matching TRBD2 (5 bases). This sequence was found in a man in his forties or fifties in good health and CMV-seropositive. The specimen was PBMCs. The CDR3 loop is CAISDQRTSGANVLTF. CDR3 in DNA: TGTGCCATCAGTGACCAGCGGACCTCTGGGGCCAACGTCCTGACTTTC.